The next 23 T cell receptor beta chains were all read from a single sample in a study of T cells in Graves' hyperthyroidism and ophthalmopathy. TCR beta CDR3 regions were amplified from RNA transcripts. When the TCR CDR3 underwent first-round RT-PCR, the HTBI primer set was used. TCRdb analysed the multiplex PCR reads with MiXCR anew, one entry per CDR3 protein. The table has hundreds of thousands of distinct CDR3 sequences, 22% seen once. Sequencing was carried out using blood. Receptors originate from a man aged 30 to 39 with Graves' ophthalmopathy.

This clonotype showed up many times. V is TRBV5-1 and J is TRBJ1-1; D gene unclear. Germline-derived CDR1 and CDR2 are SGHRS and YFSETQ. V was cut by 0 bases and J by 0 bases, with 9 bases left in between. The CDR3 is made up of 15 amino acids. The CDR3 region is CASSLVGWMNTEAFF. The CDR3 coding sequence is TGCGCCAGCAGCTTGGTGGGATGGATGAACACTGAAGCTTTCTTT.

This clonotype was picked up many times. The chain combines TRBV7-3 with TRBJ2-1; 7 positions match TRBD2. V dropped 5 bases and J dropped 8; count of bases not matched to a gene: 6. This CDR3 is built from 13 residues. CDR1 and CDR2 from the germline V gene are SGHTA and FQGTGA. CDR3 sequence (DNA): TGTGCCAGCAGCCAAAGCGGGGTCGATGAGCAGTTCTTC. The encoded protein is CASSQSGVDEQFF.

This clonotype was seen many times. The rearrangement joins TRBV11-3 to TRBJ1-2, with D uncertain. V lost 0 bases and J lost 0, with 2 bases in between. The CDR3 consists of 13 residues. Germline values: CDR1 SGHNT, CDR2 YENEEA. The CDR3 sequence is CASSLDANYGYTF. DNA for the CDR3: TGTGCCAGCAGCTTAGATGCTAACTATGGCTACACCTTC.

This clonotype was counted many times. J is TRBJ1-2 and V is TRBV30; D is ambiguous. CDR1 and CDR2 from the germline V gene are GTSNPN and SVGIG (reference sequence). V lost 0 bases and J lost 5, with 7 bases in between. CDR3 length equals 12 residues. The CDR3 region is CAWSVMGYGYTF. CDR3 sequence (DNA): TGTGCCTGGAGTGTAATGGGGTATGGCTACACCTTC.

This clonotype was recorded at least ten times. V is TRBV5-1 and J is TRBJ1-2, with unresolved D. V was trimmed by 1 base and J by 6 bases, leaving 10 bases between them. The CDR3 sequence is 13 residues long. From germline, CDR1 is SGHRS and CDR2 YFSETQ. The DNA of the CDR3 is TGCGCCAGCAGCTTGCGAGGGAGAGATGGCTACACCTTC. Translating gives CASSLRGRDGYTF.

The CDR3 sequence is CASSERGRGGGLTYEQYF. In DNA form, the CDR3 reads TGTGCCAGCAGTGAGAGGGGTAGGGGGGGCGGGCTGACCTACGAGCAGTACTTC. The rearrangement uses TRBV2 and TRBJ2-7, with D perhaps TRBD2 (7 bases). CDR1 and CDR2 from the germline V gene are SNHLY and FYNNEI. Trimming stripped 3 bases from V and 2 bases from J, with 23 bases between. The CDR3 contains 18 residues.

To note about this clonotype: A read error may produce the germline difference seen at one junction end. The V and J genes are TRBV5-1 and TRBJ1-4, with 7 bases fitting TRBD1. This CDR3 contains 14 residues. CDR1 and CDR2 (germline): SGHRS, YFSETQ. CDR3 nucleotide sequence: TGTGCCAGCAGCCGGGACAGCTTTAATGAAAAACTGTTTTTT. Its translation is CASSRDSFNEKLFF. Filled out from reference TRBV5-1 and TRBJ1-4, the complete variable domain reads KAGVTQTPRYLIKTRGQQVTLSCSPISGHRSVSWYQQTPGQGLQFLFEYFSETQRNKGNFPGRFSGRQFSNSRSEMNVSTLELGDSALYLCASSRDSFNEKLFFGSGTQLSVL.

The rearrangement joins TRBV6-1 to TRBJ2-1, with D unresolved. CDR1 is MNHNS and CDR2 is SASEGT in the germline V gene. Between the trimmed V and J ends, which lost 3 bases and 0 bases, there was a span of 9 bases. The CDR3 is 15 amino acids. CDR3 bases: TGTGCCAGCAGTGACAGCCCCAGCTCCTACAATGAGCAGTTCTTC. Its protein is CASSDSPSSYNEQFF.

This chain links TRBV19 with TRBJ1-1; D remains ambiguous. CDR3 length: 11 amino acids. Germline V gene data show CDR1 as LNHDA and CDR2 as SQIVND (reference sequence). Deletions cut 5 bases from V and 11 bases from J, with 12 bases between. The CDR3, as DNA: TGTGCCAGTAGTGGACCCCAGGTGGCTTTCTTT. It specifies CASSGPQVAFF.

This clonotype has at least ten counts. This chain joins TRBV20-1 and TRBJ2-3, with a possible D match to TRBD2 (7 bases). Trimming took off 2 bases at V and 0 bases at J, with 18 bases between the two ends. This CDR3 has 17 residues. From germline, CDR1 is DFQATT and CDR2 SNEGSKA (reference sequence). Here the CDR3 DNA reads TGCAGTGCTAGAAGGGGGAGGCTAGCGGATAGCACAGATACGCAGTATTTT. Translated, it gives CSARRGRLADSTDTQYF.

This clonotype occurred a few times. This chain joins TRBV15 and TRBJ2-3, with 10 bases lining up with TRBD2. Germline V gene sequence: CDR1 LNHNV, CDR2 YYDKDF (reference sequence). CDR3 size: 15 residues. The ends lost 4 bases at V and 2 bases at J; junction bases unmatched: 3. The CDR3 DNA follows: TGTGCCACCAGCACTAGCGGGAGCCCCACAGATACGCAGTATTTT. Its protein is CATSTSGSPTDTQYF.

The chain joins TRBV29-1 to TRBJ2-1, with TRBD2 matching 9 bases. Germline CDR1 is SQVTM and CDR2 is ANQGSEA. J lost 3 bases, V lost 2 bases, and 5 bases had no gene match. The CDR3 is 15 amino acids. The CDR3 spells CSVEPLAGVYNEQFF. CDR3 DNA: TGCAGCGTTGAACCGTTAGCGGGAGTCTACAATGAGCAGTTCTTC.

This clonotype has just a few counts. The chain couples TRBV10-3 to TRBJ1-5; 9 bases match TRBD1. Trimming took 10 bases from V and 6 from J; bases not matched to a gene: 13. In germline, CDR1 is ENHRY, CDR2 SYGVKD. The CDR3 length is 15 residues. The CDR3 sequence is CATRGGTGMVQPQHF. DNA of the CDR3: TGTGCCACGAGGGGGGGGACAGGGATGGTTCAGCCCCAGCATTTT.

This clonotype has just a few counts. The DNA is omitted, as the CDR3 cannot be located on it reliably, and the CDR3 follows TCRdb's listing. The chain combines TRBV24-1 with TRBJ2-1; the listed D gene, TRBD1, was not tested against the DNA. Germline CDR1 reads KGHDR; CDR2 reads SFDVKD. Inclusive of both ends, the CDR3 amounts to 17 amino acids. The CDR3 spells CATSSSGRESSYNEQFF.

This clonotype has at least ten counts. The chain links TRBV27 to TRBJ2-1; D tentatively reads TRBD1 or TRBD2 (5 bases each). The CDR3 contains 15 residues. CDR1 and CDR2 from the germline V gene are MNHEY and SMNVEV (reference sequence). Trimming shortened V by 7 bases and J by 7 bases, and 20 bases separated the two germline ends. CDR3 coding DNA: TGTGCCAGCACCCCCCTGGGGGACGTGACAAATGAGCAGTTCTTC. Protein: CASTPLGDVTNEQFF.

This clonotype was found once. The chain uses TRBV20-1 and TRBJ1-5; D unclear. Trimming shortened V by 4 bases and J by 3 bases, and 7 bases separated the two germline ends. The CDR3 extends over 12 amino acids. Germline loops: CDR1 DFQATT, CDR2 SNEGSKA (reference sequence). The CDR3 coding sequence is TGCAGTGCTACGAACCTCAATCAGCCCCAGCATTTT. It encodes CSATNLNQPQHF.

This clonotype has just a few counts. V and J are TRBV10-1 and TRBJ1-1; 9 bases match TRBD1. The CDR3 is 14 residues long. V gave up 5 bases and J gave up 4 bases; unmatched junction bases: 5. From germline, CDR1 is WNHNN and CDR2 SYGVQD (reference sequence). This CDR3 reads CASSPDRGSTEAFF. For the CDR3, the DNA is TGCGCCAGCAGTCCAGACAGGGGGAGCACTGAAGCTTTCTTT.

This clonotype occurred many times. This chain connects TRBV2 to TRBJ2-2; perhaps TRBD1 as D (5 bases). The germline V gene encodes CDR1 SNHLY and CDR2 FYNNEI. The CDR3 has 15 residues. Trimming left V 3 bases short and J 4 bases short, with 12 bases between. CDR3: CASSDESRVTGELFF. For the CDR3, the DNA is TGTGCCAGCAGTGACGAGTCCAGGGTCACCGGGGAGCTGTTTTTT.

This clonotype was observed a handful of times. The V gene is TRBV15, the J gene TRBJ1-6; no reliable D call. The CDR3 contains 14 residues. Germline lookup yields CDR1 LNHNV and CDR2 YYDKDF (reference sequence). Trimming pared 8 bases from V and 9 bases from J, leaving 17 bases between. The CDR3 loop reads CATGEAGMVSPLHF. The CDR3 region has the DNA TGTGCCACCGGCGAGGCGGGGATGGTTTCACCCCTCCACTTT.

This clonotype was seen a handful of times. This chain uses TRBV15 with TRBJ2-2; 8 positions agree with TRBD2. With V trimmed by 7 bases and J by 0 bases, 4 bases remained unmatched. Germline CDR1 and CDR2: LNHNV and YYDKDF (reference sequence). The CDR3 covers 15 residues. The CDR3 DNA reads TGTGCCACCACCCTAGCGGGTGCGAACACCGGGGAGCTGTTTTTT. Amino acids: CATTLAGANTGELFF.

Of note for this clonotype: A much larger clone lies one base from this, so it may be a read error. The CDR3 nucleotides are TGCAGCGCCCTCGACAGGGGGGGATCCACCGGGGGGCTGTTTTTT. Its protein product is CSALDRGGSTGGLFF. V usage is TRBV29-1 and J usage is TRBJ2-2; 9 bases are shared with TRBD1. Germline assignment: CDR1 SQVTM and CDR2 ANQGSEA. The CDR3 length is 15 residues.

This clonotype came up many times. This rearrangement joins TRBV7-8 to TRBJ2-7; 7 bases line up with TRBD2. The CDR3 contains 14 residues. V was clipped by 6 bases and J by 3 bases; unmatched bases: 8. The V gene's germline CDR1 is SGHVS and CDR2 FQNEAQ. In DNA, the CDR3 is TGTGCCAGCAGTCCCGTGGGCGGGAGCTACGAGCAGTACTTC. Encoded protein: CASSPVGGSYEQYF.

This clonotype turned up a few times. The chain has TRBV12-5 and TRBJ2-1; D is unclear. The CDR3 is 12 residues long. Germline lookup yields CDR1 LGHNT and CDR2 FRNRAP. Between the trimmed V and J ends, which lost 5 bases and 4 bases, there was a span of 6 bases. The CDR3 DNA reads as TGTGCTAGTGGTCCGGCTTACAATGAGCAGTTCTTC. Translated: CASGPAYNEQFF.